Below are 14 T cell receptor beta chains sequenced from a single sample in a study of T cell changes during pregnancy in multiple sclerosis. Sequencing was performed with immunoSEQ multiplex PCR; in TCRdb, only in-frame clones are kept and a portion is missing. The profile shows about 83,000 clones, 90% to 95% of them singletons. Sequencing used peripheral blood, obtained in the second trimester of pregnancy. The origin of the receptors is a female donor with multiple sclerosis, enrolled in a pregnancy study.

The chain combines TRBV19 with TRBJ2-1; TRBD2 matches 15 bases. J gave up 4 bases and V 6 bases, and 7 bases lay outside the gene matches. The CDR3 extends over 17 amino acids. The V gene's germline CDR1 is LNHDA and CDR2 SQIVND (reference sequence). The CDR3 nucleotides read TGTGCCAGTAGAATTATCGGACTAGCGGGAGGGTACAATGAGCAGTTCTTC. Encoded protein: CASRIIGLAGGYNEQFF.

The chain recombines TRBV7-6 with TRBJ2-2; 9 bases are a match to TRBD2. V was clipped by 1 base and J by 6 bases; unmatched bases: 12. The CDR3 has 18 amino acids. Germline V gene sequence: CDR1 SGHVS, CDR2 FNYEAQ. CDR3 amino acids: CASSLESREGWRAGELFF. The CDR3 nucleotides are TGTGCCAGCAGCTTAGAATCGCGGGAGGGCTGGAGGGCCGGGGAGCTGTTTTTT.

The DNA of the CDR3 is TGCGCCAGCAGCCAAGATGGCGGGGGCGCCGGGGAAAAACTGTTTTTT. This translates into CASSQDGGGAGEKLFF. This chain links TRBV4-3 with TRBJ1-4, with D possibly matching TRBD1 (6 bases). Trimming cost V 0 bases and J 8 bases, with 16 bases left between them. Looked up from germline, CDR1 is LGHNA and CDR2 is YSLEER. The CDR3 contains 16 residues.

CDR3 residues: CASSLAWDRGGYTF. The CDR3 DNA is TGTGCCAGCAGCTTGGCGTGGGACAGGGGAGGCTACACCTTC. V gene TRBV5-4 combines with J gene TRBJ1-2, with 10 bases lining up with TRBD1. The CDR3 length is 14 residues. Trimming at V came to 0 bases and at J to 8 bases, leaving 4 bases not matched to a gene. The germline V gene has CDR1 SGHNT and CDR2 YYREEE (reference sequence).

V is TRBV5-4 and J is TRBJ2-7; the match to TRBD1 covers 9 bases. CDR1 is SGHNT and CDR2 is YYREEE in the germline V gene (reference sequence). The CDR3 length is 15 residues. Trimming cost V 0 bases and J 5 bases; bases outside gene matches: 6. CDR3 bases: TGTGCCAGCAGCTTGGGCGGGACAGGGCTCAACGAGCAGTACTTC. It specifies CASSLGGTGLNEQYF.

The CDR3 reads CASSLGTNQPQHF. In DNA form, the CDR3 reads TGTGCCAGCAGCTTAGGAACAAATCAGCCCCAGCATTTT. The J gene is TRBJ1-5, the V gene TRBV7-8; no clear D gene. In germline, CDR1 is SGHVS, CDR2 FQNEAQ. Trimming took off 1 base at V and 4 bases at J, with 5 bases between the two ends. There are 13 residues in the CDR3.

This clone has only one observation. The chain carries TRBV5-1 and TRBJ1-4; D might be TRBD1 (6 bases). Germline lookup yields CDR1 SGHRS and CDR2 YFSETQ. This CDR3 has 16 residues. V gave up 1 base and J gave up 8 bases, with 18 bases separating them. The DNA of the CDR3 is TGCGCCAGCAGCTTGTTATTTCGGGGGGCGAGAGAAAAACTGTTTTTT. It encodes CASSLLFRGAREKLFF. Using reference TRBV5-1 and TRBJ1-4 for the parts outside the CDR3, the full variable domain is KAGVTQTPRYLIKTRGQQVTLSCSPISGHRSVSWYQQTPGQGLQFLFEYFSETQRNKGNFPGRFSGRQFSNSRSEMNVSTLELGDSALYLCASSLLFRGAREKLFFGSGTQLSVL.

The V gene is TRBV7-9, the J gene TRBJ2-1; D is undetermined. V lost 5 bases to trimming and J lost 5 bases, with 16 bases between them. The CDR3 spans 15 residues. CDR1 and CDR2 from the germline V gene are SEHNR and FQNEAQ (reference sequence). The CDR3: CASSLPLQVDNEQFF. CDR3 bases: TGTGCCAGCAGCCTGCCTCTTCAGGTGGACAATGAGCAGTTCTTC.

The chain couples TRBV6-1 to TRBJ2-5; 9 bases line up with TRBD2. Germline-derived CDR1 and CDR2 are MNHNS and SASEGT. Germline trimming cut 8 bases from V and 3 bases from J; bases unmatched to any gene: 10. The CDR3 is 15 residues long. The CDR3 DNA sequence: TGTGCCAGCCAGAGGGCGCTAGCGGGAAAAGAGACCCAGTACTTC. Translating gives CASQRALAGKETQYF.

The CDR3 protein is CASSLLGQLNYGYTF. The CDR3 DNA is TGTGCCAGCAGCTTATTGGGACAGTTGAACTATGGCTACACCTTC. The chain recombines TRBV7-2 with TRBJ1-2; TRBD1 agrees at 7 bases. V shed 2 bases, J shed 2 bases, and the junction held 5 bases outside the gene matches. This CDR3 has 15 amino acids. Germline-derived CDR1 and CDR2 are SGHTA and FQGNSA.

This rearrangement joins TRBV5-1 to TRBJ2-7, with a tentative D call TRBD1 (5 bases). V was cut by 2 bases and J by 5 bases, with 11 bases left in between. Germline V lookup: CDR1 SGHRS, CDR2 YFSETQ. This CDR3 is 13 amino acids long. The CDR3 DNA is TGCGCCAGCAGCTTACGACAGAAGAACGAGCAGTACTTC. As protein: CASSLRQKNEQYF.

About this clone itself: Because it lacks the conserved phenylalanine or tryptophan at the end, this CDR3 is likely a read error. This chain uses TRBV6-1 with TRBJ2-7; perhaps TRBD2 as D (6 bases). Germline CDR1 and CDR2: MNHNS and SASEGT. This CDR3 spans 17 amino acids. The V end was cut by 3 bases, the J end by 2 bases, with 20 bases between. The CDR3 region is CASSDLPGGRIAYEQYL. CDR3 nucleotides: TGTGCCAGCAGTGATCTTCCCGGAGGGCGAATAGCCTACGAGCAGTACCTC.

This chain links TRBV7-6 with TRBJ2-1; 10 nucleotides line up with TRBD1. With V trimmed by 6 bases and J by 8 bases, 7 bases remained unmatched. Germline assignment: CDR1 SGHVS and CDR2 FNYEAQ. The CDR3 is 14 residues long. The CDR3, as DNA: TGTGCCAGCAGATCCGGGACAGGGGCGGATGAGCAGTTCTTC. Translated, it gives CASRSGTGADEQFF.

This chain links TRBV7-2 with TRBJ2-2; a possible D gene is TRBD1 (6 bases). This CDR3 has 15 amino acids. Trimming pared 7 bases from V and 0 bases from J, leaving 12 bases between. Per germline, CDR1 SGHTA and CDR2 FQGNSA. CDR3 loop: CASTMGQTNTGELFF. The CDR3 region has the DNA TGTGCCAGCACCATGGGACAAACGAACACCGGGGAGCTGTTTTTT.